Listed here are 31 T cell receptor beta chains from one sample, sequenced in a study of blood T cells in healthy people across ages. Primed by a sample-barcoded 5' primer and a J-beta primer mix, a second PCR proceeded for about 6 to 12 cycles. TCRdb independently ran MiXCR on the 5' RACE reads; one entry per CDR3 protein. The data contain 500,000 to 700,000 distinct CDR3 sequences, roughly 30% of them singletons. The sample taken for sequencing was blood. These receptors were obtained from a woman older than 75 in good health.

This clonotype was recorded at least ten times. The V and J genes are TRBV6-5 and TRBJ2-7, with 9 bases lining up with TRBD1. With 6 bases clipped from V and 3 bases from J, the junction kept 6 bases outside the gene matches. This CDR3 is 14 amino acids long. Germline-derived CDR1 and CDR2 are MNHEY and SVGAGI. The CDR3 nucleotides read TGTGCCAGCAGCACGGGACAGGGAGACTACGAGCAGTACTTC. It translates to CASSTGQGDYEQYF.

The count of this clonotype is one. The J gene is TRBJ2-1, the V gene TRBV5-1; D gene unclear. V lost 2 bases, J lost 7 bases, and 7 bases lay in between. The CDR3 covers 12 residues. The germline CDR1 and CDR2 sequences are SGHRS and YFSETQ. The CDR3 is CASSFNPNEQFF. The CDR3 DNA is TGCGCCAGCAGCTTTAACCCGAATGAGCAGTTCTTC. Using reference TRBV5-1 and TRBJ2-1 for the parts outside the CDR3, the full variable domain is KAGVTQTPRYLIKTRGQQVTLSCSPISGHRSVSWYQQTPGQGLQFLFEYFSETQRNKGNFPGRFSGRQFSNSRSEMNVSTLELGDSALYLCASSFNPNEQFFGPGTRLTVL.

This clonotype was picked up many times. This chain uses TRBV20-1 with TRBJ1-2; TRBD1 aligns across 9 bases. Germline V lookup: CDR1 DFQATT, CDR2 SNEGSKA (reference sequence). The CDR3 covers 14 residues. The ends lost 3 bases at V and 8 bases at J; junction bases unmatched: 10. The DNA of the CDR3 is TGCAGTGCTAGGGAAACAGGGGGCGAGACGGGCTACACCTTC. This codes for CSARETGGETGYTF.

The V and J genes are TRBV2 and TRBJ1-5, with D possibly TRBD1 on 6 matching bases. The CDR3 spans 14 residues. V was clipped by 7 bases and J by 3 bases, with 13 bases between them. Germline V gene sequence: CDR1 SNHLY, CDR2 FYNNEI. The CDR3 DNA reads TGTGCCAGCACTAGGGACAACTCCAATCAGCCCCAGCATTTT. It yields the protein CASTRDNSNQPQHF.

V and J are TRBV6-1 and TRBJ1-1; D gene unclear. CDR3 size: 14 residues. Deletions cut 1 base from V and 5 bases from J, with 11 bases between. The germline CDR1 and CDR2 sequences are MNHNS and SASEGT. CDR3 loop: CASSEGGMGTEAFF. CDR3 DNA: TGTGCCAGCAGTGAAGGGGGTATGGGGACTGAAGCTTTCTTT.

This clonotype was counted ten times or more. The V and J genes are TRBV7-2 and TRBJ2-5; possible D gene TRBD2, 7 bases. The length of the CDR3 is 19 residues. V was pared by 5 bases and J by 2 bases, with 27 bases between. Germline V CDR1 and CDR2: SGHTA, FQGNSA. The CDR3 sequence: CASSLFWGRGRGFQETQYF. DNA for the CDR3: TGTGCCAGCAGCCTCTTTTGGGGGCGGGGGCGGGGTTTTCAAGAGACCCAGTACTTC.

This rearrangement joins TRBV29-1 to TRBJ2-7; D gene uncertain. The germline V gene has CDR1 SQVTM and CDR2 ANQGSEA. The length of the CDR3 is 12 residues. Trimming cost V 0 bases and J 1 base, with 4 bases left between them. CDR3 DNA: TGCAGCGTTGAAGAGGTATCCTACGAGCAGTACTTC. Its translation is CSVEEVSYEQYF.

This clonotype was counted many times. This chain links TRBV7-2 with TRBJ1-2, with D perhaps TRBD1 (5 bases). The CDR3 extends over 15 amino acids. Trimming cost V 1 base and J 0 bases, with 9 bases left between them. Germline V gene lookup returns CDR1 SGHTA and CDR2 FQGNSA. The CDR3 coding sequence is TGTGCCAGCAGCTTAGGCCGGGGACCTAACTATGGCTACACCTTC. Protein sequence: CASSLGRGPNYGYTF.

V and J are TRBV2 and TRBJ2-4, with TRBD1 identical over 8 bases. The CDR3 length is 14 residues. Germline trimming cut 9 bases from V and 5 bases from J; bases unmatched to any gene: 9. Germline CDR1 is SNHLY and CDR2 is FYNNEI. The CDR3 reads CASTRTGIENIQYF. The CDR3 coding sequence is TGTGCCAGTACCCGGACAGGGATCGAAAACATTCAGTACTTC.

The CDR3 bases are TGTGCCAGCAGCCCAAGGCAGGAAAAACTGTTTTTT. Translation: CASSPRQEKLFF. The rearrangement joins TRBV7-2 to TRBJ1-4; D unresolved. This CDR3 region has 12 residues. Trimming pared 5 bases from V and 8 bases from J, leaving 9 bases between. CDR1 SGHTA and CDR2 FQGNSA come from the germline V gene.

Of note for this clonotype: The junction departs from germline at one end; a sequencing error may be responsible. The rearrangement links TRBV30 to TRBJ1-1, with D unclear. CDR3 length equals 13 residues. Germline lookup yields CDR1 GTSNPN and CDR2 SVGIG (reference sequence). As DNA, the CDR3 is TGTGCCTTCAGTAACCTAGGGAACACTGGAGCTTTCTTT. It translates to CAFSNLGNTGAFF.

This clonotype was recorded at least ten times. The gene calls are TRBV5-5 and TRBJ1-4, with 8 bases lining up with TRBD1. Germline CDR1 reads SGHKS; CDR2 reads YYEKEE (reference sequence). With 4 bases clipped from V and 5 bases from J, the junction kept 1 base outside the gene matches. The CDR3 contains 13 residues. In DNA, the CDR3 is TGTGCCAGCAGCCGACAGGGGAATGAAAAACTGTTTTTT. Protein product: CASSRQGNEKLFF.

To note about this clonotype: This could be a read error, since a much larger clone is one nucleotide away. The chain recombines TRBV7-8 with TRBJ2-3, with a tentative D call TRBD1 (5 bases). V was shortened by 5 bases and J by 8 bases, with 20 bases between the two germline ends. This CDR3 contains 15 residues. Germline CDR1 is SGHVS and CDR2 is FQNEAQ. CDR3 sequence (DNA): TGTGCCAGCAGCCCAGGGATCAGGCTTCGTGGTACGCAGTATTTT. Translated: CASSPGIRLRGTQYF. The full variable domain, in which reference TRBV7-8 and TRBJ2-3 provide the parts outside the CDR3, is GAGVSQSPRYKVAKRGQDVALRCDPISGHVSLFWYQQALGQGPEFLTYFQNEAQLDKSGLPSDRFFAERPEGSVSTLKIQRTQQEDSAVYLCASSPGIRLRGTQYFGPGTRLTVL.

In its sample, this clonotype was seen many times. CDR3 DNA: TGCGCCAGCAGCTTGGAGGGGGGCCGCTACGAGCAGTACTTC. It specifies CASSLEGGRYEQYF. The chain links TRBV5-1 to TRBJ2-7; D tentatively fits TRBD1 or TRBD2 (6 bases each). The CDR3 totals 14 residues. V lost 0 bases to trimming and J lost 3 bases, with 10 bases between them. CDR1 SGHRS and CDR2 YFSETQ come from the germline V gene. Full variable domain (remainder filled in from reference TRBV5-1 and TRBJ2-7): KAGVTQTPRYLIKTRGQQVTLSCSPISGHRSVSWYQQTPGQGLQFLFEYFSETQRNKGNFPGRFSGRQFSNSRSEMNVSTLELGDSALYLCASSLEGGRYEQYFGPGTRLTVT.

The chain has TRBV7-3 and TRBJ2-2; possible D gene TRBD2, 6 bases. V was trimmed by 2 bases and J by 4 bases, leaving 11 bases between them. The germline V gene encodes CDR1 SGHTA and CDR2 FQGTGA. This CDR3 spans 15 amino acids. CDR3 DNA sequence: TGTGCCAGCAGCTTATGCGGGGAGCCCACCGGGGAGCTGTTTTTT. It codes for CASSLCGEPTGELFF.

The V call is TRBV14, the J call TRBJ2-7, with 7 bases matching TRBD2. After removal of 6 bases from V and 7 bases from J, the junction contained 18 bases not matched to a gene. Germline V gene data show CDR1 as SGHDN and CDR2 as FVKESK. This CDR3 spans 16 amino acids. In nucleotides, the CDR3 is TGTGCCAGCAGTCCCTTTGGGACTACTACCTTCAATGAGCAGTACTTC. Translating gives CASSPFGTTTFNEQYF. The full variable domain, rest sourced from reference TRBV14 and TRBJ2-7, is EAGVTQFPSHSVIEKGQTVTLRCDPISGHDNLYWYRRVMGKEIKFLLHFVKESKQDESGMPNNRFLAERTGGTYSTLKVQPAELEDSGVYFCASSPFGTTTFNEQYFGPGTRLTVT.

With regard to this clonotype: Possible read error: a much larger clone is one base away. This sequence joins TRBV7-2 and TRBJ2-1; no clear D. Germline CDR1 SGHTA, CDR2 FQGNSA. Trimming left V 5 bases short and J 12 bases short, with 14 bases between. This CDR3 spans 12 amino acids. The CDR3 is CASSPTIGRQFF. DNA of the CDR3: TGTGCCAGCAGCCCCACCATTGGAAGGCAGTTCTTC.

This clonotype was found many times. The CDR3 loop is CASSLQGGDQETQYF. CDR3 DNA: TGCGCCAGCAGCTTGCAGGGGGGGGACCAAGAGACCCAGTACTTC. The V and J genes are TRBV5-1 and TRBJ2-5; D tentatively fits TRBD1 or TRBD2 (7 bases each). This CDR3 is built from 15 residues. Germline CDR1 SGHRS, CDR2 YFSETQ. Trimming stripped 1 base from V and 0 bases from J, with 10 bases between.

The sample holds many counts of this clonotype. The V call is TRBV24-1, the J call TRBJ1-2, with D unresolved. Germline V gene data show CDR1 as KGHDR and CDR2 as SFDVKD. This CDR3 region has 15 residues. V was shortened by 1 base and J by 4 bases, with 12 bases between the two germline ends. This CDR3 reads CATSDFEKGGYGYTF. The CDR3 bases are TGTGCCACCAGTGATTTCGAAAAAGGAGGCTATGGCTACACCTTC.

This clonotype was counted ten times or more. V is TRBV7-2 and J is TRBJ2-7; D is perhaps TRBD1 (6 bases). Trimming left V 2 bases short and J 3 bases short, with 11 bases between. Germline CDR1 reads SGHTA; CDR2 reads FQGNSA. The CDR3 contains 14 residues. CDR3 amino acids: CASSLFEGVYEQYF. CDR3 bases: TGTGCCAGCAGCTTATTCGAGGGGGTCTACGAGCAGTACTTC. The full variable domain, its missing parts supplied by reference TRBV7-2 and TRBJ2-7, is GAGVSQSPSNKVTEKGKDVELRCDPISGHTALYWYRQSLGQGLEFLIYFQGNSAPDKSGLPSDRFSAERTGGSVSTLTIQRTQQEDSAVYLCASSLFEGVYEQYFGPGTRLTVT.

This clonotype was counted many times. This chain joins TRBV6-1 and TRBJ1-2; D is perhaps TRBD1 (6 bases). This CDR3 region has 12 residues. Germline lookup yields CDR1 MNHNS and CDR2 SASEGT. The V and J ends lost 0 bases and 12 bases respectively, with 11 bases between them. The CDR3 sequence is CASSEALRDNTF. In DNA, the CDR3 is TGTGCCAGCAGTGAAGCGCTTCGGGACAACACCTTC.

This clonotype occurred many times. CDR3 in amino acids: CASSFRSLYQGSYEQYF. The CDR3 DNA is TGCGCCAGCAGCTTTCGGTCCCTCTACCAGGGGTCCTACGAGCAGTACTTC. The chain has TRBV5-1 and TRBJ2-7; D possibly corresponds to TRBD1 (6 bases). Trimming cost V 2 bases and J 1 base, with 19 bases left between them. CDR3 length: 17 amino acids. CDR1 is SGHRS, CDR2 YFSETQ, per germline.

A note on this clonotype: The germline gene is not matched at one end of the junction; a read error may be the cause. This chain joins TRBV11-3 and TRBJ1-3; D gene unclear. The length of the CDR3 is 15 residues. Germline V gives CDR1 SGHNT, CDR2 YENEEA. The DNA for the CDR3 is TGTGCCAGCAGCCTGGGTGGCCACTCTGGAAACACCACATATTTT. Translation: CASSLGGHSGNTTYF.

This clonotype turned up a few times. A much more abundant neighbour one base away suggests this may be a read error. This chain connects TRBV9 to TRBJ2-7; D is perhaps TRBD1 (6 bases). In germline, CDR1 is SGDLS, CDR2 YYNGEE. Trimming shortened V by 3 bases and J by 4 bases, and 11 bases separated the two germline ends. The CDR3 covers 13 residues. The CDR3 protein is CASSALGQYEQYF. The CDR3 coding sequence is TGTGCCAGCAGCGCCCTGGGACAATACGAGCAGTACTTC.

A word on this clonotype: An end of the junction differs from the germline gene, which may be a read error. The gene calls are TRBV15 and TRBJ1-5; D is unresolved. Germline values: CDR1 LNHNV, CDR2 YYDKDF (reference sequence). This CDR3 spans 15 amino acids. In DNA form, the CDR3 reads TGTGCCACCAGCGGAGATATTAGGGAAAATCAGCCCCAGCATTTT. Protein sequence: CATSGDIRENQPQHF.

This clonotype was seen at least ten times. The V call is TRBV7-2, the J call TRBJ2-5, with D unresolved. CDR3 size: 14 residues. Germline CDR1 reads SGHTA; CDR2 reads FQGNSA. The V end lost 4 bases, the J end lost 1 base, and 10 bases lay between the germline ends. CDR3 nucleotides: TGTGCCAGCAGCTCGGGTGGGCTCCAAGAGACCCAGTACTTC. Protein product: CASSSGGLQETQYF.

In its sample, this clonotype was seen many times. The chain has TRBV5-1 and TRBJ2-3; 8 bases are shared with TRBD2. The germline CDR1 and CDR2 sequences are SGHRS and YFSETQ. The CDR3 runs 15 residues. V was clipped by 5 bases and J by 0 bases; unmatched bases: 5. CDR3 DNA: TGCGCCAGCAGTCCGGGACTAGTGAGCACAGATACGCAGTATTTT. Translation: CASSPGLVSTDTQYF.

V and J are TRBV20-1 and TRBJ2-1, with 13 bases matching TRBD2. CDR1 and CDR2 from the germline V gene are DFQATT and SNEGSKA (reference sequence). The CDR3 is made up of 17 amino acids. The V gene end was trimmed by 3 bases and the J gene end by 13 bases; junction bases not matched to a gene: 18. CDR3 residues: CSARSTSGGAWGETQFF. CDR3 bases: TGCAGTGCTAGGTCCACTAGCGGGGGGGCCTGGGGGGAGACCCAGTTCTTC.

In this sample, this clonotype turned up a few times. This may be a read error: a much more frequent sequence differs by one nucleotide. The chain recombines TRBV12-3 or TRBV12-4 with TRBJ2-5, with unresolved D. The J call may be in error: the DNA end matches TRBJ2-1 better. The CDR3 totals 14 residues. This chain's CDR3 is CASSLNVAAETQFF. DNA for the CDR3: TGTGCCAGCAGTTTGAACGTTGCAGCAGAGACCCAGTTCTTC.

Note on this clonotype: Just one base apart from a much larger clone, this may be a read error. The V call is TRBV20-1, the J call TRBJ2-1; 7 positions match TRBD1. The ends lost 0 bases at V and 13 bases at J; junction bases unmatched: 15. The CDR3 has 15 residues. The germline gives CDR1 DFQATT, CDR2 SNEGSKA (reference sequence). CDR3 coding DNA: TGCAGTGCTAGAGATGCCCAGTCCCAGGGGGAGACCCAGTTCTTC. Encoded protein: CSARDAQSQGETQFF.

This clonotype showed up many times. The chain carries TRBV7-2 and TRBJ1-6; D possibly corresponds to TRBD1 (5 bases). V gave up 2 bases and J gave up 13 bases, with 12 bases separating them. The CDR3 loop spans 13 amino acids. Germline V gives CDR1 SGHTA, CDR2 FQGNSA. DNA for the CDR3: TGTGCCAGCAGCTTACCAGGGCCTAGGCCCCTCCACTTT. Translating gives CASSLPGPRPLHF.